The 28 T cell receptor beta chains below were found in one sample sequenced in a study of spatial heterogeneity in lung cancer. Whole-study results and caveats: One measure, the expanded intratumoral alpha and beta TCR count, tracked tumor mutation counts.

Time point in this sample: sample taken at primary tumor resection. These TCRs' antigens remain unknown. TCRdb ran MiXCR on the 5' RACE reads and lists one entry per CDR3 protein. The repertoire consists of 2,000 to 2,500 distinct CDR3 sequences, with around 2.3% occurring once and the leading ten covering under 9.5%. Source: lung tumor tissue, taken at surgery. The receptors originated from a male donor with early-stage non-small cell lung cancer.

This clonotype is medium-sized (0.01 to 0.1%) by share. Just one base apart from a much larger clone, this may be a read error. The chain is built from TRBV6-1 and TRBJ1-1; D ambiguous. This CDR3 region has 14 residues. The V gene's germline CDR1 is MNHNS and CDR2 SASEGT. The V end was cut by 6 bases, the J end by 1 base, with 12 bases between. The CDR3, as DNA: TGTGCCAGCAGGGGCAGTAAGAGGAACACTGAAGCTTTCTTT. Translating gives CASRGSKRNTEAFF.

This clonotype is labeled medium-sized. The genes are TRBV4-2 and TRBJ2-7; D remains unclear. The CDR3 sequence is 14 residues long. V was shortened by 1 base and J by 3 bases, with 10 bases between the two germline ends. Germline lookup yields CDR1 LGHNA and CDR2 YNFKEQ. CDR3 nucleotide sequence: TGTGCCAGCAGCCAAGTGCGCCAAAACTACGAGCAGTACTTC. The encoded protein is CASSQVRQNYEQYF.

This clonotype qualifies as medium-sized. The chain recombines TRBV10-3 with TRBJ2-1; a possible D gene is TRBD2 (6 bases). CDR1 ENHRY and CDR2 SYGVKD come from the germline V gene. V gave up 0 bases and J gave up 6 bases, with 21 bases separating them. The CDR3 contains 18 residues. The DNA of the CDR3 is TGTGCCATCAGTGAGTCGACTCAGTCACACTCCGGGGGCAATGAGCAGTTCTTC. It is translated as CAISESTQSHSGGNEQFF.

By share, this clonotype ranks as medium-sized (0.01 to 0.1%). The chain links TRBV6-5 to TRBJ1-1; TRBD1 matches 7 bases. The CDR3 is made up of 15 amino acids. The V gene end was trimmed by 4 bases and the J gene end by 0 bases; junction bases not matched to a gene: 5. Germline loops: CDR1 MNHEY, CDR2 SVGAGI. The CDR3 region has the DNA TGTGCCAGCAGTTGGGACAGCCTTATGAACACTGAAGCTTTCTTT. Its protein product is CASSWDSLMNTEAFF.

By frequency in the sample, this clonotype is medium-sized. This sequence joins TRBV3-1 and TRBJ2-3; the match to TRBD2 covers 10 bases. After removal of 5 bases from V and 2 bases from J, the junction contained 7 bases not matched to a gene. The CDR3 length is 16 residues. CDR1 LGHDT and CDR2 YNNKEL come from the germline V gene (reference sequence). As DNA, the CDR3 is TGTGCCAGCAGCTTTTTAGCGGGAGGCTTCACAGATACGCAGTATTTT. Residues: CASSFLAGGFTDTQYF.

This clonotype is deemed medium-sized. J is TRBJ1-5 and V is TRBV24-1; D might be TRBD1 (6 bases). CDR1 is KGHDR, CDR2 SFDVKD, per germline. The CDR3 has 14 amino acids. The ends were cut back, 2 bases at V and 3 bases at J, with 7 bases in the middle. CDR3 sequence (DNA): TGTGCCACCAGTGATTGGGGACACAATCAGCCCCAGCATTTT. It is translated as CATSDWGHNQPQHF.

By share, this clonotype counts as medium-sized. The rearrangement joins TRBV27 to TRBJ2-7; D could derive from TRBD1 or TRBD2 (5 bases each). This CDR3 has 15 amino acids. CDR1 is MNHEY, CDR2 SMNVEV, per germline (reference sequence). Trimming shortened V by 3 bases and J by 2 bases, and 14 bases separated the two germline ends. In DNA form, the CDR3 reads TGTGCCAGCAGTTTTAGGGGAGAATATCCCTACGAGCAGTACTTC. It codes for CASSFRGEYPYEQYF.

By proportion, this clonotype is large. The V and J genes are TRBV28 and TRBJ2-1; no reliable D call. Between the trimmed V and J ends, which lost 5 bases and 6 bases, there was a span of 17 bases. The CDR3 extends over 15 amino acids. Germline CDR1 reads MDHEN; CDR2 reads SYDVKM. CDR3 sequence: CASSVGMWEGNEQFF. The DNA of the CDR3 is TGTGCCAGCAGTGTCGGAATGTGGGAAGGCAATGAGCAGTTCTTC.

This clonotype is medium-sized. This chain links TRBV20-1 with TRBJ2-5; D is unresolved. Deletions cut 6 bases from V and 1 base from J, with 6 bases between. CDR3 length: 11 amino acids. CDR1 DFQATT and CDR2 SNEGSKA come from the germline V gene (reference sequence). CDR3 sequence (DNA): TGCAGTGCAACGTCCCAAGAGACCCAGTACTTC. Protein product: CSATSQETQYF.

By share, this clonotype counts as medium-sized. The chain joins TRBV18 to TRBJ2-1, with D perhaps matching TRBD1 or TRBD2 (5 bases each). Per the germline V gene, CDR1 is KGHSH and CDR2 is LQKENI. The CDR3 spans 13 residues. V lost 4 bases and J lost 6, with 10 bases in between. The CDR3 DNA is TGTGCCAGCTCACGGGGGACGGTCAATGAGCAGTTCTTC. It is translated as CASSRGTVNEQFF.

In this sample, this clonotype is medium-sized. This chain joins TRBV5-1 and TRBJ2-5; 7 nucleotides agree with TRBD1. Germline CDR1 is SGHRS and CDR2 is YFSETQ. Unmatched junction bases numbered 8, after V lost 6 bases and J lost 6 bases. The CDR3 runs to 13 residues. The DNA of the CDR3 is TGCGCCAGCAACTTCGAGGGGGCTAAGACCCAGTACTTC. It translates to CASNFEGAKTQYF.

By proportion, this clonotype is medium-sized. V and J are TRBV4-1 and TRBJ2-7; TRBD2 matches at 10 bases. Germline CDR1 MGHRA, CDR2 YSYEKL. The CDR3 consists of 15 residues. V shed 1 base and J 6 bases; nucleotides not matched to a gene: 6. The CDR3 region has the DNA TGCGCCAGCAGCCAAGGGGAGCGGGAGGGGACCGAGCAGTACTTC. It yields the protein CASSQGEREGTEQYF.

Within the sample, this clonotype is medium-sized. This chain uses TRBV2 with TRBJ2-1; unclear D gene. Germline loops: CDR1 SNHLY, CDR2 FYNNEI. The ends were cut back, 1 base at V and 10 bases at J, with 11 bases in the middle. The CDR3 sequence is 13 residues long. The CDR3 loop is CASSEERTIEQFF. CDR3 bases: TGTGCCAGCAGTGAAGAGAGAACAATAGAGCAGTTCTTC.

This clonotype is labeled medium-sized. The chain uses TRBV6-1 and TRBJ1-1; D is undetermined. The CDR3 length is 15 residues. Trimming stripped 3 bases from V and 3 bases from J, with 14 bases between. The germline V gene has CDR1 MNHNS and CDR2 SASEGT. The CDR3: CASSEDGQRDTEAFF. For the CDR3, the DNA is TGTGCCAGCAGTGAGGATGGGCAGCGGGACACTGAAGCTTTCTTT.

By share of the sample, this clonotype is medium-sized. V and J are TRBV12-3 or TRBV12-4 and TRBJ1-3; 7 bases fit TRBD1. The CDR3 runs 14 residues. J gave up 3 bases and V 6 bases, and 5 bases lay outside the gene matches. The CDR3 loop reads CASRNQGVGNTIYF. CDR3 DNA sequence: TGTGCCAGCAGGAATCAGGGGGTTGGAAACACCATATATTTT.

Relative to its sample, this clonotype is medium-sized (0.01 to 0.1%). The chain joins TRBV7-8 to TRBJ2-2, with 8 bases lining up with TRBD1. Trimming at V came to 4 bases and at J to 4 bases, leaving 5 bases not matched to a gene. CDR3 size: 15 residues. CDR1 and CDR2 (germline): SGHVS, FQNEAQ. The CDR3: CASSSQGARTGELFF. For the CDR3, the DNA is TGTGCCAGCAGCTCCCAGGGGGCGCGCACCGGGGAGCTGTTTTTT.

This clonotype is medium-sized in the sample. This chain connects TRBV4-1 to TRBJ1-3; D not certain. Trimming shortened V by 0 bases and J by 4 bases, and 10 bases separated the two germline ends. CDR1 and CDR2 (germline): MGHRA, YSYEKL. The CDR3 loop spans 15 amino acids. The CDR3, as DNA: TGCGCCAGCAGCCAAGAAGGAGGTGGAGGAAACACCATATATTTT. Translated, it gives CASSQEGGGGNTIYF.

By share of the sample, this clonotype is medium-sized. The chain joins TRBV20-1 to TRBJ2-1, with D perhaps matching TRBD1 or TRBD2 (5 bases each). Trimming took off 4 bases at V and 10 bases at J, with 11 bases between the two ends. The CDR3 is 11 amino acids. Germline-derived CDR1 and CDR2 are DFQATT and SNEGSKA (reference sequence). The CDR3 sequence is CSAKGSGEQFF. CDR3 in DNA: TGCAGTGCTAAGGGGAGCGGAGAGCAGTTCTTC.

This clonotype was seen more than once but under ten times. This chain joins TRBV6-6 and TRBJ2-5, with 10 bases lining up with TRBD2. Germline trimming cut 4 bases from V and 5 bases from J; bases unmatched to any gene: 13. The CDR3 has 17 amino acids. Germline lookup yields CDR1 MNHNY and CDR2 SVGAGI (reference sequence). As DNA, the CDR3 is TGTGCCAGCAGTTCTGCGCTCACTAGCGGGATCGAGGAGACCCAGTACTTC. The encoded protein is CASSSALTSGIEETQYF.

This clonotype is medium-sized by share. This chain links TRBV5-1 with TRBJ2-3; TRBD2 might be the D (6 bases). The ends were cut back, 6 bases at V and 3 bases at J, with 14 bases in the middle. CDR1 is SGHRS and CDR2 is YFSETQ in the germline V gene. This CDR3 has 14 amino acids. This CDR3 is CASMEGDRTDTQYF. CDR3 coding DNA: TGCGCCAGCATGGAGGGCGACCGGACAGATACGCAGTATTTT.

A few counts support this clonotype. V and J are TRBV27 and TRBJ1-1; 12 bases agree with TRBD1. V was pared by 6 bases and J by 1 base, with 6 bases of the junction left unmatched. This CDR3 contains 16 residues. Germline assignment: CDR1 MNHEY and CDR2 SMNVEV (reference sequence). CDR3 amino acids: CASSWDRGQGNTEAFF. Here the CDR3 DNA reads TGTGCCAGCAGCTGGGACAGGGGGCAGGGGAACACTGAAGCTTTCTTT.

The table lists this clonotype with many counts. The chain has TRBV6-6 and TRBJ2-7, with D perhaps assigned TRBD1 or TRBD2 (5 bases each). Germline assignment: CDR1 MNHNY and CDR2 SVGAGI (reference sequence). The germline V and J ends were trimmed by 6 bases and 4 bases, with 10 bases remaining between them. The CDR3 has 12 amino acids. This CDR3 is CASSSEGYEQYF. The CDR3 bases are TGTGCCAGCAGCTCAGAGGGGTACGAGCAGTACTTC.

This clonotype rates as large. V gene TRBV2 combines with J gene TRBJ1-2; 7 bases fit TRBD1. Trimming took 3 bases from V and 3 from J; bases not matched to a gene: 1. CDR3 length equals 13 residues. Germline values: CDR1 SNHLY, CDR2 FYNNEI. CDR3 residues: CASSDRGYYGYTF. The CDR3, as DNA: TGTGCCAGCAGTGACAGGGGGTACTATGGCTACACCTTC.

This clonotype is classed as medium-sized. The chain carries TRBV20-1 and TRBJ2-5, with 7 bases matching TRBD1. The germline V gene has CDR1 DFQATT and CDR2 SNEGSKA (reference sequence). CDR3 length equals 14 residues. The V segment lost 6 bases and the J segment 0 bases; nucleotides outside the gene matches: 7. CDR3 sequence reads: CSAHDRVNQETQYF. The DNA of the CDR3 is TGCAGTGCCCACGACAGGGTAAACCAAGAGACCCAGTACTTC.

This clonotype is termed medium-sized. The chain carries TRBV20-1 and TRBJ2-1, with 8 bases fitting TRBD2. Trimming at V came to 1 base and at J to 4 bases, leaving 12 bases not matched to a gene. Germline assignment: CDR1 DFQATT and CDR2 SNEGSKA (reference sequence). The CDR3 sequence is 17 residues long. Here the CDR3 reads CSARGFKSGSGYNEQFF. The CDR3 DNA reads TGCAGTGCTAGAGGGTTCAAAAGCGGGAGTGGATACAATGAGCAGTTCTTC.

By sample share, this clonotype is medium-sized. V gene TRBV5-1 combines with J gene TRBJ2-7, with 12 positions matching TRBD1. This CDR3 comprises 14 residues. Germline V gives CDR1 SGHRS, CDR2 YFSETQ. With V trimmed by 5 bases and J by 6 bases, 6 bases remained unmatched. The CDR3 DNA follows: TGCGCCAGCAGTTCCCGGGACAGGGGGCTCGAGCAGTACTTC. It encodes CASSSRDRGLEQYF.

This clonotype was observed at least ten times. The gene calls are TRBV7-9 and TRBJ2-1; a possible D gene is TRBD1 (6 bases). The CDR3 extends over 18 amino acids. The germline CDR1 and CDR2 sequences are SEHNR and FQNEAQ (reference sequence). V shed 2 bases and J shed 0 bases, with 17 bases lying between them. Here the CDR3 DNA reads TGTGCCAGCAGCTTACGACAGGTGGGCTTTAGCTCCTACAATGAGCAGTTCTTC. This codes for CASSLRQVGFSSYNEQFF.

This clonotype is deemed large. V usage is TRBV30 and J usage is TRBJ1-5; the D gene is possibly TRBD1 (5 bases). CDR3 size: 15 residues. CDR1 and CDR2 (germline): GTSNPN, SVGIG (reference sequence). With 0 bases removed from V and 7 bases from J, the gap between germline ends came to 16 bases. The CDR3 bases are TGTGCCTGGAGTGTGGGGCAGGACATTGGGCAGCCCCAGCATTTT. Residues: CAWSVGQDIGQPQHF.